The 14 T cell receptor beta chains presented below share a single source sample, sequenced in a study of CD8 T cell repertoires and HIV-1 epitope variants. Their target antigens are unknown. Sequencing was performed with immunoSEQ multiplex PCR; in TCRdb, only in-frame clones are kept and a portion is missing. The data show around 4,500 clones, with roughly 64% seen just once and roughly 46% held by the top ten. Specimen: cultured CD8+ T cells derived from PBMCs. The receptors were gathered from a male donor with HIV.

This clone has a handful of counts. The chain combines TRBV6-5 with TRBJ2-7; TRBD2 aligns across 7 bases. The CDR3 spans 13 residues. CDR1 is MNHEY, CDR2 SVGAGI, per germline. The V and J ends lost 6 bases and 4 bases, in that order; junction bases with no gene match: 6. The CDR3 DNA reads TGTGCCAGCAGAGGGCGGGAGTCTTACGAGCAGTACTTC. This encodes CASRGRESYEQYF.

The genes are TRBV7-2 and TRBJ2-3, with 8 bases aligning to TRBD1. With V trimmed by 4 bases and J by 2 bases, 11 bases remained unmatched. The V gene's germline CDR1 is SGHTA and CDR2 FQGNSA. This CDR3 contains 17 residues. The CDR3, as DNA: TGTGCCAGCAGCTGGAATACCGGGACAGGCATCACAGATACGCAGTATTTT. This translates into CASSWNTGTGITDTQYF.

V gene TRBV15 combines with J gene TRBJ2-1, with D possibly being TRBD1 or TRBD2 (6 bases each). Trimming removed 0 bases at V and 5 bases at J, with 14 bases between. Germline V gene sequence: CDR1 LNHNV, CDR2 YYDKDF (reference sequence). The length of the CDR3 is 16 residues. Here the CDR3 DNA reads TGTGCCACCAGCAGAGATCTGGGGGGCCTGAACAATGAGCAGTTCTTC. Translated: CATSRDLGGLNNEQFF.

This clone was observed a few times. CDR3 sequence: CASGTGMGTEAFF. In DNA, the CDR3 is TGTGCCAGCGGTACAGGGATGGGCACTGAAGCTTTCTTT. The rearrangement uses TRBV27 and TRBJ1-1, with a tentative D call TRBD1 (6 bases). V lost 8 bases, J lost 4 bases, and 14 bases lay in between. This CDR3 region has 13 residues. Germline V gene data show CDR1 as MNHEY and CDR2 as SMNVEV (reference sequence).

This chain connects TRBV25-1 to TRBJ2-5; D unclear. Trimming removed 4 bases at V and 1 base at J, with 10 bases between. The germline V gene has CDR1 MGHDK and CDR2 SYGVNS. The CDR3 length is 14 residues. The CDR3 spells CASSVGWGQETQYF. In DNA form, the CDR3 reads TGTGCCAGCAGTGTGGGGTGGGGCCAAGAGACCCAGTACTTC.

This sequence joins TRBV4-1 and TRBJ1-4; D possibly corresponds to TRBD1 (6 bases). The V end lost 0 bases, the J end lost 4 bases, and 6 bases lay between the germline ends. Germline CDR1 and CDR2: MGHRA and YSYEKL. The CDR3 runs to 14 residues. The CDR3 coding sequence is TGCGCCAGCAGCCAAGAGGACAGTAATGAAAAACTGTTTTTT. This sequence encodes CASSQEDSNEKLFF.

The chain joins TRBV18 to TRBJ2-1; D unclear. Germline V gives CDR1 KGHSH, CDR2 LQKENI. Trimming removed 0 bases at V and 6 bases at J, with 3 bases between. The CDR3 totals 12 residues. CDR3 in amino acids: CASSPPSNEQFF. Written as DNA, the CDR3 is TGTGCCAGCTCACCACCTAGCAATGAGCAGTTCTTC.

In its sample, this clone was seen a few times. The chain employs TRBV4-1 and TRBJ1-1; possibly TRBD1 for D (5 bases). V was clipped by 1 base and J by 4 bases, with 10 bases between them. The V gene's germline CDR1 is MGHRA and CDR2 YSYEKL. The CDR3 is made up of 14 amino acids. The CDR3, as DNA: TGCGCCAGCAGCCAAGTAGCAGGGATCACTGAAGCTTTCTTT. It is translated as CASSQVAGITEAFF.

The chain joins TRBV15 to TRBJ2-1; D remains ambiguous. The CDR3 has 13 amino acids. Trimming removed 0 bases at V and 8 bases at J, with 8 bases between. Germline CDR1 reads LNHNV; CDR2 reads YYDKDF (reference sequence). CDR3 nucleotide sequence: TGTGCCACCAGCAGAGATCTCGCATATGAGCAGTTCTTC. Translating gives CATSRDLAYEQFF.

The chain carries TRBV5-1 and TRBJ1-3; D is unclear. Germline values: CDR1 SGHRS, CDR2 YFSETQ. The CDR3 is 14 amino acids. Trimming removed 4 bases from V and 0 bases from J, with 8 bases in between. The CDR3 loop is CASSPTLSGNTIYF. CDR3 bases: TGCGCCAGCAGCCCGACACTCTCTGGAAACACCATATATTTT.

The chain couples TRBV5-1 to TRBJ2-7; D gene uncertain. Trimming took 0 bases from V and 0 from J, leaving 10 bases between them. This CDR3 is built from 15 residues. CDR1 SGHRS and CDR2 YFSETQ come from the germline V gene. The CDR3, as DNA: TGCGCCAGCAGCTTGGAGGTCGTTTCCTCCTACGAGCAGTACTTC. Encoded protein: CASSLEVVSSYEQYF.

This clone was counted between two and nine times. CDR3 loop: CATSAHPTGPEAFF. CDR3 sequence (DNA): TGTGCCACCAGCGCACACCCGACAGGGCCTGAAGCTTTCTTT. The chain employs TRBV15 and TRBJ1-1; 7 bases map to TRBD1. Unmatched junction bases numbered 9, after V lost 5 bases and J lost 6 bases. The CDR3 totals 14 residues. Per germline, CDR1 LNHNV and CDR2 YYDKDF (reference sequence). Full variable domain (remainder filled in from reference TRBV15 and TRBJ1-1): DAMVIQNPRYQVTQFGKPVTLSCSQTLNHNVMYWYQQKSSQAPKLLFHYYDKDFNNEADTPDNFQSRRPNTSFCFLDIRSPGLGDTAMYLCATSAHPTGPEAFFGQGTRLTVV.

The rearrangement uses TRBV19 and TRBJ1-1, with D unresolved. The ends were cut back, 8 bases at V and 4 bases at J, with 14 bases in the middle. This CDR3 contains 13 residues. Germline CDR1 is LNHDA and CDR2 is SQIVND (reference sequence). The CDR3 reads CASGDGYGTEAFF. In DNA form, the CDR3 reads TGTGCCAGTGGCGACGGGTACGGCACTGAAGCTTTCTTT.

This chain links TRBV6-1 with TRBJ2-5, with D uncertain. The J call could be wrong; TRBJ2-7 is a better fit for the DNA end. CDR3 length equals 13 residues. Germline CDR1 MNHNS, CDR2 SASEGT. The CDR3 DNA follows: TGTGCCAGCAGTGACATTCTCTCCTACGAGCAGTACTTC. It encodes CASSDILSYEQYF.